What follows describes a single T cell receptor beta chain. This specimen belongs to a study of shared clonotypes between healthy human individuals. Study-wide background: The study enrolled a couple of women and a few men aged 18 to 49.

In the study's own analysis: ImmunoSEQ sequences covered only the junction and lacked quality scores; filtering therefore differed. Assay used: immunoSEQ multiplex PCR; TCRdb lists only in-frame clones, some missing. V and J calls plus clone size are reproduced from that table; the DNA served to infer D and trimming. The sample includes hundreds of thousands of clones, 97% of them seen just once. The germline V and J ends were trimmed by 6 bases and 2 bases, with 23 bases remaining between them. The CDR3 is 18 residues long. Germline V gene sequence: CDR1 MDHEN, CDR2 SYDVKM. The chain uses TRBV28 and TRBJ1-5, with D perhaps matching TRBD1 (5 bases). Sequenced sample: naive CD4+ T cells sorted from blood. The subset is: CD45RA+ positively selected. The clonotype originates from a woman aged 30 to 39 in good health. The CDR3 spells CASSPLGRGYQGNQPQHF. The CDR3, as DNA: TGTGCCAGCAGCCCCTTAGGTAGGGGCTATCAGGGCAATCAGCCCCAGCATTTT.